One and the same sample provided the 11 T cell receptor beta chains below, sequenced in a study of human T cells and chemical hapten exposure. Time point defined: patch test 1, 2 weeks after DPC sensitization. Indicated treatment: therapeutic diphenylcyclopropenone sensitization with weekly scalp DPC. Using its own MiXCR run on the RACE reads, TCRdb lists one record per CDR3 protein. The sample has more than 95,000 distinct CDR3 sequences, around 10% seen once. The sample consisted of whole blood, taken in connection with sensitization to the hapten diphenylcyclopropenone (DPC). The receptors shown here come from a woman in her fifties or sixties with alopecia areata. Some clones in this sample may be carry-over from other donors' samples.

This clonotype was seen repeatedly, ten times or more. The rearrangement uses TRBV7-6 and TRBJ2-5; the D is unclear. Germline assignment: CDR1 SGHVS and CDR2 FNYEAQ. The V gene lost 11 bases and the J gene lost 2 bases, with 27 bases spanning the gap. The CDR3 length is 17 residues. CDR3 region: CASGLAIKTSIQETQYF. The CDR3 DNA reads as TGTGCCTCCGGCCTGGCAATTAAAACATCCATACAAGAGACCCAGTACTTC. Supplemented by reference TRBV7-6 and TRBJ2-5, the full variable domain reads GAGVSQSPRYKVTKRGQDVALRCDPISGHVSLYWYRQALGQGPEFLTYFNYEAQQDKSGLPNDRFSAERPEGSISTLTIQRTEQRDSAMYRCASGLAIKTSIQETQYFGPGTRLLVL.

This clonotype was seen repeatedly, ten times or more. The rearrangement joins TRBV6-2 or TRBV6-3 to TRBJ2-1, with 10 positions matching TRBD2. Germline V CDR1 and CDR2: MNHEY, SVGEGT. The CDR3 extends over 15 amino acids. V gave up 5 bases and J gave up 2 bases; unmatched junction bases: 3. In nucleotides, the CDR3 is TGTGCCAGCAGTCCCACTAGCGGGACCTACAATGAGCAGTTCTTC. Translating it yields CASSPTSGTYNEQFF.

This rearrangement joins TRBV3-1 to TRBJ1-6; D not certain. Between the trimmed V and J ends, which lost 1 base and 10 bases, there was a span of 5 bases. Germline V gene sequence: CDR1 LGHDT, CDR2 YNNKEL (reference sequence). The CDR3 runs 12 residues. CDR3 protein: CASSQGPSPLHF. The CDR3 DNA sequence: TGTGCCAGCAGCCAAGGTCCCTCACCCCTCCACTTT.

This clonotype has at least ten counts. J is TRBJ2-3 and V is TRBV21-1; TRBD2 was called by the table and not checked on the DNA. TRBV21-1 is labeled a pseudogene. This CDR3 spans 15 amino acids. The CDR3 DNA sequence: TGTGCCAGCAGCAAAGAAGCGGGGGGGCGATATACGCAGTATTTT. Translated: CASSKEAGGRYTQYF.

This clonotype appeared many times. The rearrangement links TRBV11-2 to TRBJ2-2, with D perhaps assigned TRBD1 or TRBD2 (5 bases each). Germline V gene data show CDR1 as SGHAT and CDR2 as FQNNGV. This CDR3 contains 15 residues. V was cut by 1 base and J by 7 bases, with 13 bases left in between. This CDR3 reads CASSLAGPAHGELFF. CDR3 coding DNA: TGTGCCAGCAGCTTAGCGGGGCCGGCCCACGGGGAGCTGTTTTTT.

The chain couples TRBV27 to TRBJ1-1, with TRBD1 matching over 8 bases. CDR1 is MNHEY, CDR2 SMNVEV, per germline (reference sequence). Germline trimming cut 4 bases from V and 4 bases from J; bases unmatched to any gene: 8. The CDR3 has 15 amino acids. The CDR3 reads CASSWDRTFLTEAFF. The CDR3 DNA is TGTGCCAGCAGTTGGGACAGGACATTTCTCACTGAAGCTTTCTTT.

The CDR3 here is CSARDHRSYNEQFF. The CDR3 coding sequence is TGCAGTGCTAGAGACCACCGGTCCTACAATGAGCAGTTCTTC. V gene TRBV20-1 combines with J gene TRBJ2-1; D is unclear. This CDR3 has 14 amino acids. Germline assignment: CDR1 DFQATT and CDR2 SNEGSKA (reference sequence). The V end was cut by 0 bases, the J end by 1 base, with 7 bases between.

A few counts support this clonotype. This chain links TRBV10-3 with TRBJ2-1; 9 bases agree with TRBD2. Germline CDR1 is ENHRY and CDR2 is SYGVKD. Losses at the gene ends were 4 bases for V and 0 bases for J; bases not matched to a gene: 4. The CDR3 extends over 16 amino acids. CDR3 sequence (DNA): TGTGCCATCAGTGTTTCGCGGGGGGGCTCCTACAATGAGCAGTTCTTC. Encoded protein: CAISVSRGGSYNEQFF.

The chain carries TRBV12-3 or TRBV12-4 and TRBJ2-2, with D uncertain. V was trimmed by 3 bases and J by 6 bases, leaving 8 bases between them. The CDR3 is 13 amino acids. CDR3 protein: CASSFLGSGELFF. CDR3 DNA: TGTGCCAGCAGTTTTTTGGGTTCCGGGGAGCTGTTTTTT.

This clonotype came up a few times. V is TRBV11-2 and J is TRBJ2-7, with D possibly TRBD2 on 6 matching bases. Trimming removed 2 bases at V and 2 bases at J, with 16 bases between. The CDR3 has 16 amino acids. The germline V gene encodes CDR1 SGHAT and CDR2 FQNNGV. CDR3 loop: CASSLSAGGEPYEQYF. The DNA of the CDR3 is TGTGCCAGCAGCTTAAGCGCAGGAGGGGAACCCTACGAGCAGTACTTC. Using reference TRBV11-2 and TRBJ2-7 for the parts outside the CDR3, the full variable domain is EAGVAQSPRYKIIEKRQSVAFWCNPISGHATLYWYQQILGQGPKLLIQFQNNGVVDDSQLPKDRFSAERLKGVDSTLKIQPAKLEDSAVYLCASSLSAGGEPYEQYFGPGTRLTVT.

The CDR3 nucleotides read TGCAGCGTTGAGGCACTAGCCGGTGTCCTGACTTTC. Translation gives CSVEALAGVLTF. The chain uses TRBV29-1 and TRBJ2-6; possible D gene TRBD2, 6 bases. V lost 3 bases and J lost 13, with 13 bases in between. Germline V gene lookup returns CDR1 SQVTM and CDR2 ANQGSEA. The CDR3 has 12 amino acids.